This TCR beta chain was recorded in a study of blood T cell repertoires in COVID-19. Looking at the study overall: Acute and convalescent COVID-19 samples came from the United States, Italy and Spain. In each case, the material was cDNA or gDNA derived from T cells, B-cell-depleted T cells, or PBMCs.

Methods used by the authors: Reference gene primer amplification gave estimated nucleated cell counts. Assay used: immunoSEQ multiplex PCR; TCRdb lists only in-frame clones, some missing. That table gives V, J and clone size, and the DNA gave D and trimming. This table holds nearly 200,000 clones, 70% to 85% found once. The ends lost 6 bases at V and 5 bases at J; junction bases unmatched: 4. The CDR3 runs 13 residues. This sequence was found in a human donor with acute or convalescent COVID-19. The donor label of this sample is uncertain. The sequencing sample was made of peripheral blood. The chain couples TRBV12-3 or TRBV12-4 to TRBJ1-5, with 7 bases that match TRBD1. This CDR3 reads CASSADRHQPQHF. The DNA for the CDR3 is TGTGCCAGCAGCGCGGACAGGCATCAGCCCCAGCATTTT.